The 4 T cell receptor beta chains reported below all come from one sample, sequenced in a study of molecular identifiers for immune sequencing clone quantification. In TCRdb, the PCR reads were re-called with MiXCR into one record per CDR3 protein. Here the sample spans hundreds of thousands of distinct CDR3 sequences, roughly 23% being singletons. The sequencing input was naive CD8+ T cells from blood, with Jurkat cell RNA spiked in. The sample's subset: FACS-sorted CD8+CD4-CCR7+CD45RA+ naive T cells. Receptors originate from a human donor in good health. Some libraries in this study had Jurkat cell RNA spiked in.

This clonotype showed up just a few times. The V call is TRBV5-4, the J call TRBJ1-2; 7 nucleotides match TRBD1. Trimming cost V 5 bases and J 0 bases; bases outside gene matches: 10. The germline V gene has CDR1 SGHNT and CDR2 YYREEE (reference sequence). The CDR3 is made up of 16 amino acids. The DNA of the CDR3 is TGTGCCAGCAGTGATGTGACAGGGCGAGCTAACTATGGCTACACCTTC. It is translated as CASSDVTGRANYGYTF.

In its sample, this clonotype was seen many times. DNA for the CDR3: TGCAGCGTTGTTGGGCTAAGTTATCAAGAGACCCAGTACTTC. Its translation: CSVVGLSYQETQYF. The V and J genes are TRBV29-1 and TRBJ2-5; no reliable D call. Germline CDR1 is SQVTM and CDR2 is ANQGSEA. V gave up 4 bases and J gave up 2 bases, with 14 bases separating them. This CDR3 is built from 14 residues.

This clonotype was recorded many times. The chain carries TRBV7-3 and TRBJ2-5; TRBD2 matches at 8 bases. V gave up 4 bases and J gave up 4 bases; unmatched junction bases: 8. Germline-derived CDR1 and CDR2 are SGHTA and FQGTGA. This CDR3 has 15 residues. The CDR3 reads CASSSIAGSLETQYF. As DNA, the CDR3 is TGTGCCAGCAGCTCCATAGCGGGAAGTCTAGAGACCCAGTACTTC.

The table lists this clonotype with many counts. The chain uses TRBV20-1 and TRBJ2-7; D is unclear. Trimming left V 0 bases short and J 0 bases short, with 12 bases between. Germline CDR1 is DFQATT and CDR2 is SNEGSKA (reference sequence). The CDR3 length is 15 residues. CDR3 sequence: CSARDPHGLSYEQYF. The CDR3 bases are TGCAGTGCTAGAGATCCTCACGGCCTCTCCTACGAGCAGTACTTC.